The T cell receptor (beta chain) described here comes from a study of T-cell reconstitution after alpha-beta-depleted transplantation in children. This clonotype was detected a few times. As it was prepared, the TCRbeta library received unique molecular identifiers. TCRdb analysed the PCR reads with MiXCR anew, one entry per CDR3 protein. The data contain some 840,000 distinct CDR3 sequences, about 15% of them singletons. After removal of 6 bases from V and 3 bases from J, the junction contained 7 bases not matched to a gene. The CDR3 sequence is 15 residues long. This receptor was obtained from a male patient younger than 18 who had a stem cell transplant for acute lymphoblastic leukemia, so the T cells may come from the graft donor. The chain carries TRBV12-3 or TRBV12-4 and TRBJ2-7; 11 bases align to TRBD2. Source: PBMCs, mostly from graft donor cells, taken 360 days after TCRalphabeta/CD19-depleted stem cell transplant. CDR3 in amino acids: CASSLLLAGVYEQYF. The DNA for the CDR3 is TGTGCCAGCAGCTTATTACTAGCGGGGGTCTACGAGCAGTACTTC.